These 2 T cell receptor beta chains were sequenced from one sample in a study of control samples from healthy donors and cancer patients. The table came from immunoSEQ multiplex PCR; TCRdb's copy has only in-frame clones and leaves some out. The table includes over 75,000 clones, roughly 91% detected once. The sample consisted of blood. The origin of the receptors is a man aged 30 to 45 in good health.

The chain employs TRBV9 and TRBJ1-2; D is uncertain. Germline-derived CDR1 and CDR2 are SGDLS and YYNGEE. The CDR3 covers 11 residues. The V end lost 3 bases, the J end lost 8 bases, and 8 bases lay between the germline ends. Here the CDR3 reads CASSDPLGYTF. CDR3 DNA: TGTGCCAGCAGCGACCCTCTGGGCTACACCTTC.

The chain uses TRBV5-6 and TRBJ2-1; unclear D gene. With 4 bases removed from V and 1 base from J, the gap between germline ends came to 12 bases. CDR3 length: 15 amino acids. Germline CDR1 and CDR2: SGHDT and YYEEEE. CDR3 sequence reads: CASSPPRVSYNEQFF. CDR3 nucleotide sequence: TGTGCCAGCAGCCCCCCCAGAGTGTCCTACAATGAGCAGTTCTTC. Filled out from reference TRBV5-6 and TRBJ2-1, the complete variable domain reads DAGVTQSPTHLIKTRGQQVTLRCSPKSGHDTVSWYQQALGQGPQFIFQYYEEEERQRGNFPDRFSGHQFPNYSSELNVNALLLGDSALYLCASSPPRVSYNEQFFGPGTRLTVL.